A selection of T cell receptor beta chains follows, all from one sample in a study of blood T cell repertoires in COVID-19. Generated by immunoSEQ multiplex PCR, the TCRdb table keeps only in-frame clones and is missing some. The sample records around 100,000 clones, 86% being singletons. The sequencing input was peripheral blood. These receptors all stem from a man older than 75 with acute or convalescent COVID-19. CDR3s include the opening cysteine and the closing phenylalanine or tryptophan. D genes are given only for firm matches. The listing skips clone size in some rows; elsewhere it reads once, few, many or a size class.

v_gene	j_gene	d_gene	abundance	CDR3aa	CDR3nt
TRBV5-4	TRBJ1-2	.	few	CASSYSGVLINGYTF	TGTGCCAGCTCTTATTCAGGCGTCTTAATTAATGGCTACACCTTC
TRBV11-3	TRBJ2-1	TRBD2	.	CASSLGGRERDEQFF	TGTGCCAGCAGCTTAGGCGGGCGGGAGCGGGATGAGCAGTTCTTC
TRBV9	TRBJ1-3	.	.	CASSVATGQGTGNTIYF	TGTGCCAGCAGCGTAGCTACAGGGCAGGGGACTGGAAACACCATATATTTT
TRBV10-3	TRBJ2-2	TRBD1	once	CAIRRQGAVGELFF	TGTGCCATCAGGAGGCAGGGGGCGGTCGGGGAGCTGTTTTTT
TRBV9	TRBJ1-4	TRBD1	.	CASSVGQGGTNEKLFF	TGTGCCAGCAGCGTAGGACAGGGGGGAACTAATGAAAAACTGTTTTTT
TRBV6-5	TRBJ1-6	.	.	CASSYGSSYNSPLHF	TGTGCCAGCAGTTATGGGAGCTCCTATAATTCACCCCTCCACTTT
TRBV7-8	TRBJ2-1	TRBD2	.	CASSPGLAAFNEQFF	TGTGCCAGCAGCCCAGGACTAGCGGCTTTCAATGAGCAGTTCTTC
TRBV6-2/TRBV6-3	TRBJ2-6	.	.	CASSFSIQSGEGANVLTF	TGTGCCAGCAGTTTTTCGATACAGTCGGGGGAAGGGGCCAACGTCCTGACTTTC
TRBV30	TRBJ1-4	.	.	CAWSSGLPNEKLFF	TGTGCCTGGAGTTCCGGTCTACCTAATGAAAAACTGTTTTTT
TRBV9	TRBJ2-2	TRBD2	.	CASSVSGSATGELFF	TGTGCCAGCAGCGTGAGCGGGAGTGCCACCGGGGAGCTGTTTTTT
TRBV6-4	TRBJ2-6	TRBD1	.	CASSDGGTGVSGANVLTF	TGTGCCAGCAGTGACGGCGGGACAGGCGTCTCTGGGGCCAACGTCCTGACTTTC
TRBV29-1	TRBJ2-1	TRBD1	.	CSASGTGEGEQFF	TGCAGCGCCTCCGGGACAGGGGAGGGTGAGCAGTTCTTC
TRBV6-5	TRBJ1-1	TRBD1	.	CASRLDRGQGEAFF	TGTGCCAGCAGGTTGGACAGGGGGCAGGGTGAAGCTTTCTTT
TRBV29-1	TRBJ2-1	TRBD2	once	CSGGAIGLAGPYNEQFF	TGCAGCGGAGGAGCAATAGGACTAGCGGGCCCCTACAATGAGCAGTTCTTC
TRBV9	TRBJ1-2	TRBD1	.	CASSVGGGTYGYTF	TGTGCCAGCAGCGTAGGAGGGGGCACCTATGGCTACACCTTC
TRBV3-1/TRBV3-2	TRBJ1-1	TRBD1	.	CASSLRRGRRGNTEAFF	TGTGCCAGCAGCCTGCGGAGGGGGCGAAGGGGGAACACTGAAGCTTTCTTT
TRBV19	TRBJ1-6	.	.	CASRDISLNSPLHF	TGTGCCAGTAGGGACATTTCCCTTAATTCACCCCTCCACTTT
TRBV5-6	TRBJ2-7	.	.	CASSLRAAYEQYF	TGTGCCAGCAGCTTGCGAGCGGCGTACGAGCAGTACTTC
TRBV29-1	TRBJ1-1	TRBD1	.	CSVGGQGNTEAFF	TGCAGCGTTGGGGGACAGGGGAACACTGAAGCTTTCTTT
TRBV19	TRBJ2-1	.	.	CASSGSSYNEQFF	TGTGCCAGTAGCGGTAGCTCCTACAATGAGCAGTTCTTC
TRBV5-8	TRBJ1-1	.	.	CASSRALGEAFF	TGTGCCAGCAGCCGAGCGTTGGGTGAAGCTTTCTTT
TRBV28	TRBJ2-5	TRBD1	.	CASKQGYQETQYF	TGTGCCAGTAAACAGGGGTACCAAGAGACCCAGTACTTC
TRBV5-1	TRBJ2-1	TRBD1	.	CASSWRGQGSDEQFF	TGCGCCAGCAGCTGGAGGGGACAGGGGAGCGATGAGCAGTTCTTC
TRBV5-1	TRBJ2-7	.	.	CASCNDRFHMDEQYF	TGCGCCAGCTGCAACGACAGATTCCATATGGACGAGCAGTACTTC
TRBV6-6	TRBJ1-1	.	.	CASKNPAIEAFF	TGTGCCAGCAAAAACCCCGCGATTGAAGCTTTCTTT
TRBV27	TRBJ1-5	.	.	CASSAGDSNQPQHF	TGTGCCAGCAGTGCAGGGGATAGCAATCAGCCCCAGCATTTT
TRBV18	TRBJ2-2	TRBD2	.	CASRSGLAGATGELFF	TGTGCCAGCAGATCCGGACTAGCGGGCGCCACCGGGGAGCTGTTTTTT
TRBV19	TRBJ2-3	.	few	CASHRLGGAVDTQYF	TGTGCCAGTCACCGCTTGGGGGGGGCAGTGGATACGCAGTATTTT
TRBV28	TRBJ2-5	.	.	CASSNRLEETQYF	TGTGCCAGCAGCAACAGACTAGAAGAGACCCAGTACTTC
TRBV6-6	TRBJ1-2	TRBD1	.	CASSLRDRPIYGYTF	TGTGCCAGCAGCCTAAGGGACAGACCTATTTATGGCTACACCTTC
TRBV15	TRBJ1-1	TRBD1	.	CATNYGQGVGAFF	TGTGCCACCAACTACGGACAGGGTGTTGGAGCTTTCTTT
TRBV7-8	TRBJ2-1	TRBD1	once	CASSTRTGTYNEQFF	TGTGCCAGCAGCACGAGGACAGGTACCTACAATGAGCAGTTCTTC
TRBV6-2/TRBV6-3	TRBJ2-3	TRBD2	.	CASRPSGSGTDTQYF	TGTGCCAGCAGACCTAGCGGGAGTGGTACAGATACGCAGTATTTT
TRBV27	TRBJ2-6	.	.	CASSLSAGANVLTF	TGTGCCAGCAGTTTATCAGCAGGGGCCAACGTCCTGACTTTC
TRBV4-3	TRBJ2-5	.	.	CASSQDLSTGEETQYF	TGCGCCAGCAGCCAAGATCTGAGTACAGGCGAGGAGACCCAGTACTTC
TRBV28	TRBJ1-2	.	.	CASRQYSNYGYTF	TGTGCCAGCAGACAATATTCGAACTATGGCTACACCTTC
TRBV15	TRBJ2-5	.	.	CATSPHSVETQYF	TGTGCCACCAGCCCACACAGTGTAGAGACCCAGTACTTC
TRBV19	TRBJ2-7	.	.	CASSITGSNEQYF	TGTGCCAGTAGTATAACGGGTTCAAACGAGCAGTACTTC
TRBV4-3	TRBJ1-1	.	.	CASSRALNTEAFF	TGCGCCAGCAGCCGGGCCTTGAACACTGAAGCTTTCTTT
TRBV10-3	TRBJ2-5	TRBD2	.	CAISEGGLAGGETQYF	TGTGCCATCAGTGAAGGAGGGCTAGCGGGAGGCGAGACCCAGTACTTC
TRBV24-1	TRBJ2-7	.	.	CATSKFRGITYEQYF	TGTGCCACCAGTAAATTCAGGGGTATTACCTACGAGCAGTACTTC
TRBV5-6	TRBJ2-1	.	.	CASSLRLAYNEQFF	TGTGCCAGCAGCTTAAGACTAGCCTACAATGAGCAGTTCTTC
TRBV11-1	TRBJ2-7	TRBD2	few	CASRQGGLATYEQYF	TGTGCCAGCAGGCAGGGGGGACTAGCGACCTACGAGCAGTACTTC
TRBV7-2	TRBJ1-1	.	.	CASSLAMNTEAFF	TGTGCCAGCAGTCTAGCGATGAACACTGAAGCTTTCTTT
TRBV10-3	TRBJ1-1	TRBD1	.	CAISDPGQANTEAFF	TGTGCCATCAGTGACCCGGGACAGGCGAACACTGAAGCTTTCTTT
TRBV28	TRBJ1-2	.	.	CASSLPTSYGYTF	TGTGCCAGCAGTTTACCGACAAGCTATGGCTACACCTTC